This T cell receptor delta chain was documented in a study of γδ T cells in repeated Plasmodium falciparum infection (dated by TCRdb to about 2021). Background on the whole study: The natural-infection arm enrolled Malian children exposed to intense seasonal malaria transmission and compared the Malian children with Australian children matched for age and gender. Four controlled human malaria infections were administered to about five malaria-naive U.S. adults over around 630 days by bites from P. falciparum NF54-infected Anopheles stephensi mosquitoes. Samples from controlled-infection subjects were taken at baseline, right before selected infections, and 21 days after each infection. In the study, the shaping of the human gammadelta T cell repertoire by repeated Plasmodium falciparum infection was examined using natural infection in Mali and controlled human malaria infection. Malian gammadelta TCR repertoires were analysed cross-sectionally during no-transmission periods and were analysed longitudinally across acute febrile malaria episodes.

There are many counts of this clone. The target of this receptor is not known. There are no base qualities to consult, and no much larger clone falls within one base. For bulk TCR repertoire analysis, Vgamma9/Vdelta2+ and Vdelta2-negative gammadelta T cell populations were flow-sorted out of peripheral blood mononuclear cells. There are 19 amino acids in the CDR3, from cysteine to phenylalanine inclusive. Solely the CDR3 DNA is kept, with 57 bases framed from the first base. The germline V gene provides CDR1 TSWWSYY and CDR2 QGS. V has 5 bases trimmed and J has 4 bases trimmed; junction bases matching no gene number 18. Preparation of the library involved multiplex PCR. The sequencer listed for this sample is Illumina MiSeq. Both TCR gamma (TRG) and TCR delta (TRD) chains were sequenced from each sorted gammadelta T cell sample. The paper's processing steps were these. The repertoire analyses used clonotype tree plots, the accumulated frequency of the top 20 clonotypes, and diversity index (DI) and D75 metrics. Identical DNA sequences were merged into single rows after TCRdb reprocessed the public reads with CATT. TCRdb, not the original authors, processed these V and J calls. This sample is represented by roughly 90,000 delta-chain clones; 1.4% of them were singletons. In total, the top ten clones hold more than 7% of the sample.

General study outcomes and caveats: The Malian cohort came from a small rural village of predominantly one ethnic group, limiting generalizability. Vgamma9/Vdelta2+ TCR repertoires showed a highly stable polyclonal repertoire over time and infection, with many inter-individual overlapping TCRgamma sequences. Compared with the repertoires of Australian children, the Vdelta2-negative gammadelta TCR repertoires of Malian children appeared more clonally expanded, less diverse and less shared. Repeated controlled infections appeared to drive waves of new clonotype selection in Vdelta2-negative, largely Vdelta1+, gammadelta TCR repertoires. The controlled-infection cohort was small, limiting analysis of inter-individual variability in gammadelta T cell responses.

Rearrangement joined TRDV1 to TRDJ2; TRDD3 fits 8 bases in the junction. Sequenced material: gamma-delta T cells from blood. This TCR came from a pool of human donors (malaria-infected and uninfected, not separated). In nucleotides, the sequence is TGTGCTCTTGGGTCCCAGGGGGTACTGGGGGCCCTACCGACAGCACAACTCTTCTTT. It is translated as CALGSQGVLGALPTAQLFF.